The source of this T cell receptor beta chain is a study of identical twins. Study-wide results and caveats: The presence of invariant MAIT and iNKT cells could partly confound analyses of zero-insertion sequences.

Template switching (which added a universal primer site) was used, and cDNA carried unique molecular identifiers. TCRdb reprocessed the 5' RACE reads with MiXCR, giving one entry per CDR3 protein. This sample yields roughly 630,000 distinct CDR3 sequences, of which roughly 7.2% are seen a single time; 1.6% belongs to the top ten. Notes on this clonotype: Its antigen is currently unknown.

This CDR3 contains 15 residues. V lost 6 bases and J 7 bases, leaving 19 bases between the germline ends. These same records also appear under a second study, on yellow fever vaccine responses in identical twins.

The source material was PBMCs. This sequence was found in a woman in her late teens or twenties in good health. V usage is TRBV12-3 or TRBV12-4 and J usage is TRBJ2-1; maybe TRBD2 (5 bases). CDR3 residues: CASSPGWPSGNEQFF. The CDR3 DNA reads as TGTGCCAGCAGCCCCGGTTGGCCCTCGGGAAATGAGCAGTTCTTC.